The following is a T cell receptor beta chain sequence with its context. Its specificity is not known. A modified ARM-PCR protocol with three rounds of nested PCR amplified TCRbeta. Via MiXCR, TCRdb re-called the multiplex PCR reads, giving one row per CDR3 protein. The repertoire includes under 150,000 distinct CDR3 sequences, approximately 64% of them detected once, and 18% sits in the top ten. The data were obtained in a study of tumor and adjacent non-tumor tissue in lung cancer. Study-level points and caveats: In normal lung, the top 100 clones were significantly more dominant than in tumor. Higher tumor TCR diversity was associated with shorter survival.

The template was RNA from unsorted bulk tissue. The sample comprised lung tumor tissue. The TCR comes from a man between 60 and 75 years old with small cell lung cancer.

The CDR3 DNA is TGTGCCAGCAGCCAATTTAAACAGAACAATCAGCCCCAGCATTTT. It specifies CASSQFKQNNQPQHF. This chain links TRBV4-2 with TRBJ1-5; no clear D. The CDR3 totals 15 residues. Trimming cost V 2 bases and J 3 bases, with 11 bases left between them. CDR1 is LGHNA, CDR2 YNFKEQ, per germline.